This record covers a single T cell receptor beta chain. What it binds is unknown. 5'RACE with constant-segment primers yielded barcoded, UMI-tagged TCR alpha and TCR beta cDNA libraries. MiXCR, run by TCRdb on the 5' RACE reads, gives a single entry per CDR3 protein. The top ten hold around 13% of the sample, which has about 450,000 distinct CDR3 sequences, more than 20% seen once. The length of the CDR3 is 17 residues. Germline V gene lookup returns CDR1 SGHTA and CDR2 FQGNSA. The V and J ends lost 5 bases and 7 bases respectively, with 26 bases between them. The data were taken from a study of T-cell memory formation after mild COVID-19. Across the study: In these data, TCR clusters were largely donor specific. Study results and limitations: Some clones that responded turned up in pre-infection memory, which suggests that cross-reactive memory joined in.

J is TRBJ1-2 and V is TRBV7-2; D might be TRBD1 (6 bases). The clonotype was recovered from an adult woman who had mild COVID-19 (a few samples of this study predate the infection). Cell type and time point are not known. Sequenced input: PBMCs or a T cell subset sorted from them (not recorded which). CDR3 in DNA: TGTGCCAGCAGCCCGGACAGTAGCAATCGGGGTGTTGCTGGCTACACCTTC. Its protein product is CASSPDSSNRGVAGYTF.